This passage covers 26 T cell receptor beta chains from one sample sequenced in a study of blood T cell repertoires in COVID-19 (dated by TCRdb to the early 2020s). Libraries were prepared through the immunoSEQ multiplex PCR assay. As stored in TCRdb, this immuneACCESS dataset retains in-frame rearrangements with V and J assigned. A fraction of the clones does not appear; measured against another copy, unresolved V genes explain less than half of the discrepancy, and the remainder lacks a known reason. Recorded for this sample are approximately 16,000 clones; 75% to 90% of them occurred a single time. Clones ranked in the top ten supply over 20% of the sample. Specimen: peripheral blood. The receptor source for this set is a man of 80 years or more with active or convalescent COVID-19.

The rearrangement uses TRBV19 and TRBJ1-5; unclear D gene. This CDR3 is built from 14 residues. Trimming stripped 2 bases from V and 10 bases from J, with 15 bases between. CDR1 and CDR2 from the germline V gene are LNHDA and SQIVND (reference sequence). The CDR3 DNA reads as TGTGCCAGTAGTATATATTGGGGAGCAGCACCCCAGCATTTT. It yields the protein CASSIYWGAAPQHF.

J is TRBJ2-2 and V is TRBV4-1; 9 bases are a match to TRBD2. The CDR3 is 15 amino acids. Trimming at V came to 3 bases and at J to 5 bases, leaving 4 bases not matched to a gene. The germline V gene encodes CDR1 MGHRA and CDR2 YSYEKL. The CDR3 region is CASSQRGGRTGELFF. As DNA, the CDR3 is TGCGCCAGCAGCCAGCGGGGGGGCCGGACCGGGGAGCTGTTTTTT.

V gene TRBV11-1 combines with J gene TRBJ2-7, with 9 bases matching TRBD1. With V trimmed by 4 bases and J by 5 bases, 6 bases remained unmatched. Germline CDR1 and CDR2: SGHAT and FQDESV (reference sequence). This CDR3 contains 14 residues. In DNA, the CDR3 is TGTGCCAGCAGCTGGACAGGGGTTGGGGACGAGCAGTACTTC. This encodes CASSWTGVGDEQYF.

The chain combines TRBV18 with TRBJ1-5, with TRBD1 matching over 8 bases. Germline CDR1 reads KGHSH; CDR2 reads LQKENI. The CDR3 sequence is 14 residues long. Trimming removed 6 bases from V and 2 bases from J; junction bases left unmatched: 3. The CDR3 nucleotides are TGTGCCAGCTCTTCAGGGGGCGGCAATCAGCCCCAGCATTTT. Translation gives CASSSGGGNQPQHF. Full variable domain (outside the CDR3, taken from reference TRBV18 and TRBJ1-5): NAGVMQNPRHLVRRRGQEARLRCSPMKGHSHVYWYRQLPEEGLKFMVYLQKENIIDESGMPKERFSAEFPKEGPSILRIQQVVRGDSAAYFCASSSGGGNQPQHFGDGTRLSIL.

The CDR3 DNA is TGCAGCGCCGGAGGGACAGCTAATGAAAAACTGTTTTTT. Residues: CSAGGTANEKLFF. The chain uses TRBV29-1 and TRBJ1-4, with 7 bases lining up with TRBD1. V gave up 7 bases and J gave up 3 bases; unmatched junction bases: 5. Per germline, CDR1 SQVTM and CDR2 ANQGSEA. This CDR3 has 13 residues.

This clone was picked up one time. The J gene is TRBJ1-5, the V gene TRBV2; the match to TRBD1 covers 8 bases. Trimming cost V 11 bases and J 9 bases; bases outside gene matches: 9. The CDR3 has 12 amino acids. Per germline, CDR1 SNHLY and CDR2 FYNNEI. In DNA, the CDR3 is TGTGCCGGCTCGGGACAGGATACGCCCCAGCATTTT. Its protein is CAGSGQDTPQHF.

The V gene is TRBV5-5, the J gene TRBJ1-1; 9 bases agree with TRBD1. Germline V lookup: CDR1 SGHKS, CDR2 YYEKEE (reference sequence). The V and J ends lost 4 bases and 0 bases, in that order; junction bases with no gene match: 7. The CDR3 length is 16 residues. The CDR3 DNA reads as TGTGCCAGCAGCCCCTGGACAGGGGCAATGAACACTGAAGCTTTCTTT. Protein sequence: CASSPWTGAMNTEAFF.

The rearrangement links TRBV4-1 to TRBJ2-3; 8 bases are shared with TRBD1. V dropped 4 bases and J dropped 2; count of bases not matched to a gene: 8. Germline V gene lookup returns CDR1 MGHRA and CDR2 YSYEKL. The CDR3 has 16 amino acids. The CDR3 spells CASSLISGQVTDTQYF. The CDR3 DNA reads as TGCGCCAGCAGCCTTATTTCGGGACAGGTCACAGATACGCAGTATTTT.

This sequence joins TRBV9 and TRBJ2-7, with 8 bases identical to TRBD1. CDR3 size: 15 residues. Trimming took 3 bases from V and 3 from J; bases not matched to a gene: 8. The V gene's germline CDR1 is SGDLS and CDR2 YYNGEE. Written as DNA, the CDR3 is TGTGCCAGCAGCGCGATGCCGGGACAGGACTACGAGCAGTACTTC. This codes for CASSAMPGQDYEQYF.

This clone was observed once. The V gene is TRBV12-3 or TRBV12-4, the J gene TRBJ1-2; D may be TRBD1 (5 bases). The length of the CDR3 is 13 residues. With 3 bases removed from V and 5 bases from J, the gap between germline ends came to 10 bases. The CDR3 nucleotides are TGTGCCAGCAGTTTTGGAGGGGCGTATGGCTACACCTTC. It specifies CASSFGGAYGYTF.

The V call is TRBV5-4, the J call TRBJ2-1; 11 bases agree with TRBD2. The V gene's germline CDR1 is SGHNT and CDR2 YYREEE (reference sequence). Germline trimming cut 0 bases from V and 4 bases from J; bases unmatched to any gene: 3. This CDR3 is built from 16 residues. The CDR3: CASSLGASGGYNEQFF. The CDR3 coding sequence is TGTGCCAGCAGCTTGGGGGCTAGCGGGGGGTACAATGAGCAGTTCTTC.

The CDR3 loop is CASSPEPGQRSSYNSPLHF. The CDR3 DNA is TGCGCCAGCAGCCCCGAACCGGGCCAGCGGAGCTCCTATAATTCACCCCTCCACTTT. The J gene is TRBJ1-6, the V gene TRBV4-3; D remains ambiguous. With 4 bases removed from V and 0 bases from J, the gap between germline ends came to 19 bases. This CDR3 is built from 19 residues. Germline assignment: CDR1 LGHNA and CDR2 YSLEER.

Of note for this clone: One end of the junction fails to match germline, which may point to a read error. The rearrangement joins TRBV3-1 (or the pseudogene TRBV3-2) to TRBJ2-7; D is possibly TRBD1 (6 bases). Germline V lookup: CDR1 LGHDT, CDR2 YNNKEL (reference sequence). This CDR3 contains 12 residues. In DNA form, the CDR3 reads TGTGCCAGCAGCCCGTCACAGGGCCTTGCGCACTTC. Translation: CASSPSQGLAHF.

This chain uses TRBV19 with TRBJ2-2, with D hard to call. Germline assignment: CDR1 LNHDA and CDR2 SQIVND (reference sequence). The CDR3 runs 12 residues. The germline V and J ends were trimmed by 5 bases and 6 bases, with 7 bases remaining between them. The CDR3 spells CASSPRAGELFF. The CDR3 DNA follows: TGTGCCAGTAGTCCCCGCGCCGGGGAGCTGTTTTTT.

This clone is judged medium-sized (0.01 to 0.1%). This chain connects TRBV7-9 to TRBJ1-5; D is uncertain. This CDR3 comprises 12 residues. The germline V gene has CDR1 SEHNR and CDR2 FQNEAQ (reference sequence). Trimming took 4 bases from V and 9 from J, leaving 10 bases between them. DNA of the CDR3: TGTGCCAGCAGCTCCAACAACCGGCCCCAGCATTTT. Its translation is CASSSNNRPQHF.

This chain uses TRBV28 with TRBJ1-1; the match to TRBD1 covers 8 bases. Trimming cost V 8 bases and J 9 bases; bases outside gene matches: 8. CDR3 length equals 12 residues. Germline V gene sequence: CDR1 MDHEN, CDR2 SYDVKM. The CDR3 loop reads CASADRQGKAFF. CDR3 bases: TGTGCCAGCGCAGATAGACAGGGGAAAGCTTTCTTT.

Here the CDR3 reads CASGRWDQETQYF. In nucleotides, the CDR3 is TGTGCCAGCGGGAGGTGGGACCAAGAGACCCAGTACTTC. The chain joins TRBV27 to TRBJ2-5; D is perhaps TRBD2 (6 bases). V dropped 8 bases and J dropped 0 bases, with 10 bases sitting between them. The CDR3 runs 13 residues. Germline V gene lookup returns CDR1 MNHEY and CDR2 SMNVEV (reference sequence).

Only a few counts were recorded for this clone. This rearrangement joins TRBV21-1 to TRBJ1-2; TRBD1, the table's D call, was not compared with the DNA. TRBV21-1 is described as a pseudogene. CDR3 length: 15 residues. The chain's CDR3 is CASPRDRTFYYGYTF. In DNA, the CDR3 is TGTGCCAGCCCCCGGGACAGGACTTTTTACTATGGCTACACCTTC.

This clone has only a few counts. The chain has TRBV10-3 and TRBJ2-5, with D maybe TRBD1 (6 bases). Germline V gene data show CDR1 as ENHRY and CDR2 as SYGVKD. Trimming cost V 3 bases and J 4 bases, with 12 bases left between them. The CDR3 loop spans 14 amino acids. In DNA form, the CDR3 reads TGTGCCATCAGTGAAGGTCAGGGGCGAGAGACCCAGTACTTC. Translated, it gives CAISEGQGRETQYF.

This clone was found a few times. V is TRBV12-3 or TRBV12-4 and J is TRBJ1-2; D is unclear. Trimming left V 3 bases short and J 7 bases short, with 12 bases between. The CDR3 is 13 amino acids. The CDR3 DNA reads TGTGCCAGCAGTTTCGGAGGGTCAGGTGGCTACACCTTC. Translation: CASSFGGSGGYTF.

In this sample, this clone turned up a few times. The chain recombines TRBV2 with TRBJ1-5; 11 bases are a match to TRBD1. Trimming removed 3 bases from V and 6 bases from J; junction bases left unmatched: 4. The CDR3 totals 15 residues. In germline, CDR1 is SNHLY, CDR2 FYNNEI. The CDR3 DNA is TGTGCCAGCAGTGACCGGACAGGGGGCGGTCAGCCCCAGCATTTT. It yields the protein CASSDRTGGGQPQHF. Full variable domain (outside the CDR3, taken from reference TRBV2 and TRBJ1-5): EPEVTQTPSHQVTQMGQEVILRCVPISNHLYFYWYRQILGQKVEFLVSFYNNEISEKSEIFDDQFSVERPDGSNFTLKIRSTKLEDSAMYFCASSDRTGGGQPQHFGDGTRLSIL.

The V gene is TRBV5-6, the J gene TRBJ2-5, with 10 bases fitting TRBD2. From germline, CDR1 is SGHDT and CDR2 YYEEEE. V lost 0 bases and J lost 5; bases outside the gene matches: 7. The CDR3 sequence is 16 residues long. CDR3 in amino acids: CASSLAPAGGRETQYF. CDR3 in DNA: TGTGCCAGCAGCTTGGCCCCAGCGGGGGGGCGGGAGACCCAGTACTTC.

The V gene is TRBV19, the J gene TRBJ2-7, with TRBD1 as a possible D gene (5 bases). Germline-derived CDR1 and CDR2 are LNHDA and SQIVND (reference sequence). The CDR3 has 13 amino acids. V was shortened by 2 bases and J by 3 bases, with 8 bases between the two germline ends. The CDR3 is CASSIRTGYEQYF. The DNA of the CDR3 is TGTGCCAGTAGTATACGTACAGGCTACGAGCAGTACTTC.

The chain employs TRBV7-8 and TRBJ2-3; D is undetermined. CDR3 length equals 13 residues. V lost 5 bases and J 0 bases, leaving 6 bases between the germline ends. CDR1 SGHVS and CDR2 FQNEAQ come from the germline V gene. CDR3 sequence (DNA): TGTGCCAGCAGCCGTTCTAGCACAGATACGCAGTATTTT. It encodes CASSRSSTDTQYF.

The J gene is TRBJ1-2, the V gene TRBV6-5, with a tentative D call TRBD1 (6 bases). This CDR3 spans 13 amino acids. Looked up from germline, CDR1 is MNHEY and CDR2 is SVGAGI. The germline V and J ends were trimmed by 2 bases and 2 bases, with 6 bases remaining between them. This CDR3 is CASSYDRNYGYTF. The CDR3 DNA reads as TGTGCCAGCAGTTACGACAGGAACTATGGCTACACCTTC.

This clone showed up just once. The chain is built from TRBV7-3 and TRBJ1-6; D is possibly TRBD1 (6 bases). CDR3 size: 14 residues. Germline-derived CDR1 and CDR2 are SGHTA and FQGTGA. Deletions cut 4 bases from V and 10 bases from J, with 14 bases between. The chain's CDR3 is CASSSGQSVSPLHF. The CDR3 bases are TGTGCCAGCAGCTCCGGACAGTCGGTCTCACCCCTCCACTTT.